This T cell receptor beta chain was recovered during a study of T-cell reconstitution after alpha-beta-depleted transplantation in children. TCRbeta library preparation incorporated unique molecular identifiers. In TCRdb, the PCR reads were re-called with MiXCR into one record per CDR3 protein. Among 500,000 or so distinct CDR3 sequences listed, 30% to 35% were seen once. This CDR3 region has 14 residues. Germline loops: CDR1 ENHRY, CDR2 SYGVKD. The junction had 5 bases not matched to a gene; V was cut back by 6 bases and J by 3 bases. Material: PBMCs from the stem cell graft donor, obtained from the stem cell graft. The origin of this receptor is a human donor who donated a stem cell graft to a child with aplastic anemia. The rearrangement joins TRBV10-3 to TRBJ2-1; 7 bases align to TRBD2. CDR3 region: CAISETSSYNEQFF. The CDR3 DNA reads TGTGCCATCAGCGAGACTAGCAGCTACAATGAGCAGTTCTTC.